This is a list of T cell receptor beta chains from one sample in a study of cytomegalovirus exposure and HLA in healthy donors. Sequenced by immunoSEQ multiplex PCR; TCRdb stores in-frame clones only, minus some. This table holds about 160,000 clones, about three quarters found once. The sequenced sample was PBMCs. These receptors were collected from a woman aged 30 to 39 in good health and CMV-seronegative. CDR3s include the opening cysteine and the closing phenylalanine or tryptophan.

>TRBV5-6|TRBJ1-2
CASSALGTGGRLGYTF
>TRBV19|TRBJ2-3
CASTAGGTDTQYF
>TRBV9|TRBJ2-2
CASSVASAAGELFF
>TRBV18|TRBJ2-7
CASSRDSSSYEQYF
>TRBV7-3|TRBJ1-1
CASSLSRTNTEAFF
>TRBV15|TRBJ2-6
CATTPGQGSSGANVLTF
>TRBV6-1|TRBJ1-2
CASRSVGYTF
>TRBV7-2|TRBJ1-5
CASSPPRRGARGNQPQHF
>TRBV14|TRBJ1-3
CASGERNTIYF
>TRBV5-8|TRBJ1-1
CASGPRGKDTEAFF
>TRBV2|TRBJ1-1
CASTETGLRNTEAFF
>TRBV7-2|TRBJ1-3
CASSPGTVISGNTIYF
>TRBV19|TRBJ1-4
CASSSVGSGEEKLFF
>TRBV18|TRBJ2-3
CASSPPGTSPTDTQYF
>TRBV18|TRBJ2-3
CASWTSGGDRATDTQYF
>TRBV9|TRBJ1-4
CASSSRPSPGEKLFF
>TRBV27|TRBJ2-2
CASSWTGDTGELFF
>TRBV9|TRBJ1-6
CASSADSPYNSPLHF